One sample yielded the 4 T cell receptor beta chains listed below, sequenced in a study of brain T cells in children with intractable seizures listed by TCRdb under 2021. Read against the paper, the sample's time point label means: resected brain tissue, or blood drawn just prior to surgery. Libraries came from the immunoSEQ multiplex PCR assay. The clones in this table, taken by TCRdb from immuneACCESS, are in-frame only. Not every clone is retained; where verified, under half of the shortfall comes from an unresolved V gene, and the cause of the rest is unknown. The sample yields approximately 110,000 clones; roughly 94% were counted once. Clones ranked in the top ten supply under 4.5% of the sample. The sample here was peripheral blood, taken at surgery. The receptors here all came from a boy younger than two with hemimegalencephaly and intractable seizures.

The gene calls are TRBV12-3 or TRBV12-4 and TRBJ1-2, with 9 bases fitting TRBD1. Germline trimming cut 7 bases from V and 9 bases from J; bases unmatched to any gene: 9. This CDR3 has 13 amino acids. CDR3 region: CASTRGQGVRYTF. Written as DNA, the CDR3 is TGTGCCAGCACCAGGGGACAGGGAGTGCGCTACACCTTC.

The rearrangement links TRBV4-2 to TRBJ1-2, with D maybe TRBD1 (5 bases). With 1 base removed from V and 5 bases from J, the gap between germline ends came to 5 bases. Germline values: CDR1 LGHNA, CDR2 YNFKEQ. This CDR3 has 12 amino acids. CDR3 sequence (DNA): TGTGCCAGCAGCCAAGGACAGTATGGCTACACCTTC. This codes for CASSQGQYGYTF.

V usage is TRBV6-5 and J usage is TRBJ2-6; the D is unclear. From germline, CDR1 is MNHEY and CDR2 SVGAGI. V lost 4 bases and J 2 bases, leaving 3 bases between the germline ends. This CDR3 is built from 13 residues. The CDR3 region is CASSSAGANVLTF. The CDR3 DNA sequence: TGTGCCAGCAGTTCGGCTGGGGCCAACGTCCTGACTTTC.

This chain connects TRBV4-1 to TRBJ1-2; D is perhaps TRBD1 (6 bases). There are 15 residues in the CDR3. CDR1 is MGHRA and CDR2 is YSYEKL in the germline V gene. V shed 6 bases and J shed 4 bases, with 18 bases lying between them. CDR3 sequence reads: CASSPTPGTSYGYTF. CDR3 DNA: TGCGCCAGCAGTCCTACTCCCGGGACATCCTATGGCTACACCTTC.